The 30 T cell receptor beta chains below come from one sample, sequenced in a study of graft-versus-host responses after intestinal transplantation. No antigen has been identified for these receptors. Method: immunoSEQ multiplex PCR; TCRdb's copy keeps in-frame clones and lacks some. The sample includes more than 90,000 clones, 85% to 95% of them seen just once. The material sequenced was unstimulated CD4+ T cells sorted from spleen or lymph node cells, taken before transplant. The receptors were sampled from a human donor who was the organ donor for an intestinal transplant.

The rearrangement links TRBV10-2 to TRBJ2-5; 12 positions match TRBD2. Germline-derived CDR1 and CDR2 are WSHSY and SAAADI. The CDR3 is 16 residues long. Trimming removed 2 bases from V and 1 base from J; junction bases left unmatched: 2. In DNA form, the CDR3 reads TGCGCCAGCAGTGAGAGGGGACTAGCGGGCCAAGAGACCCAGTACTTC. Translating gives CASSERGLAGQETQYF.

The chain recombines TRBV5-1 with TRBJ2-7, with TRBD1 matching over 8 bases. V shed 2 bases, J shed 3 bases, and the junction held 7 bases outside the gene matches. The CDR3 runs 15 residues. Germline V gene lookup returns CDR1 SGHRS and CDR2 YFSETQ. CDR3 sequence: CASSFSPTGGYEQYF. CDR3 in DNA: TGCGCCAGCAGCTTTTCCCCAACAGGGGGCTACGAGCAGTACTTC. The whole variable domain, filled in from reference TRBV5-1 and TRBJ2-7, reads KAGVTQTPRYLIKTRGQQVTLSCSPISGHRSVSWYQQTPGQGLQFLFEYFSETQRNKGNFPGRFSGRQFSNSRSEMNVSTLELGDSALYLCASSFSPTGGYEQYFGPGTRLTVT.

This sequence joins TRBV7-2 and TRBJ2-7, with TRBD2 identical over 11 bases. This CDR3 region has 16 residues. The V segment lost 1 base and the J segment 3 bases; nucleotides outside the gene matches: 5. Germline V gene lookup returns CDR1 SGHTA and CDR2 FQGNSA. CDR3 sequence reads: CASSLEGTSGIYEQYF. CDR3 nucleotide sequence: TGTGCCAGCAGCTTAGAAGGGACTAGCGGAATCTACGAGCAGTACTTC.

The chain couples TRBV28 to TRBJ2-7, with TRBD1 identical over 8 bases. CDR1 is MDHEN, CDR2 SYDVKM, per germline. J was trimmed by 5 bases and V by 6 bases; bases with no gene match: 9. CDR3 size: 14 residues. This CDR3 is CASRPQGEGNEQYF. In DNA, the CDR3 is TGTGCCAGCAGACCACAGGGGGAAGGGAACGAGCAGTACTTC.

The CDR3, as DNA: TGTGCCAGCAGCATTAGCGGAGGGGACTACGAGCAGTACTTC. Translating it yields CASSISGGDYEQYF. This sequence joins TRBV5-4 and TRBJ2-7, with a weak D call TRBD2 (6 bases). There are 14 residues in the CDR3. Trimming left V 4 bases short and J 3 bases short, with 14 bases between. CDR1 is SGHNT and CDR2 is YYREEE in the germline V gene (reference sequence).

The V gene is TRBV19, the J gene TRBJ2-1; 9 nucleotides align to TRBD2. The V segment lost 7 bases and the J segment 4 bases; nucleotides outside the gene matches: 8. CDR1 is LNHDA, CDR2 SQIVND, per germline (reference sequence). The CDR3 is 15 amino acids. This CDR3 is CASKRGTSNYNEQFF. The CDR3 bases are TGTGCCAGTAAGAGGGGGACTAGCAATTACAATGAGCAGTTCTTC.

The chain joins TRBV25-1 to TRBJ2-1, with a tentative D call TRBD1 (6 bases). There are 17 residues in the CDR3. Between the trimmed V and J ends, which lost 5 bases and 4 bases, there was a span of 21 bases. Germline-derived CDR1 and CDR2 are MGHDK and SYGVNS. CDR3 nucleotide sequence: TGTGCCAGCAGTATCAACAGGGACCGAGCCCCATACAATGAGCAGTTCTTC. Translation gives CASSINRDRAPYNEQFF. The full variable domain, completed using reference TRBV25-1 and TRBJ2-1, is EADIYQTPRYLVIGTGKKITLECSQTMGHDKMYWYQQDPGMELHLIHYSYGVNSTEKGDLSSESTVSRIRTEHFPLTLESARPSHTSQYLCASSINRDRAPYNEQFFGPGTRLTVL.

The chain is built from TRBV29-1 and TRBJ2-5, with TRBD1 identical over 7 bases. CDR1 is SQVTM and CDR2 is ANQGSEA in the germline V gene. V gave up 7 bases and J gave up 4 bases; unmatched junction bases: 6. The CDR3 is 12 residues long. CDR3 coding DNA: TGCAGCGCCAAGGGGGCCCCAGAGACCCAGTACTTC. Translating it yields CSAKGAPETQYF.

The chain recombines TRBV7-6 with TRBJ2-1; no reliable D call. The ends were cut back, 0 bases at V and 15 bases at J, with 9 bases in the middle. Germline CDR1 is SGHVS and CDR2 is FNYEAQ. CDR3 size: 11 residues. CDR3 protein: CASSLARGLFF. CDR3 DNA: TGTGCCAGCAGCTTAGCTCGCGGTCTGTTCTTC.

The rearrangement uses TRBV5-4 and TRBJ2-7; tentatively, D is TRBD1 (6 bases). Germline V gives CDR1 SGHNT, CDR2 YYREEE (reference sequence). Trimming took off 0 bases at V and 2 bases at J, with 12 bases between the two ends. CDR3 length: 15 residues. The CDR3: CASSLATGPPYEQYF. In DNA form, the CDR3 reads TGTGCCAGCAGCTTGGCTACAGGGCCCCCCTACGAGCAGTACTTC.

The rearrangement uses TRBV6-5 and TRBJ1-2, with 10 bases lining up with TRBD1. Trimming cost V 6 bases and J 4 bases; bases outside gene matches: 8. The CDR3 totals 15 residues. Germline V gene lookup returns CDR1 MNHEY and CDR2 SVGAGI. This CDR3 reads CASSLDRGRGYGYTF. The CDR3 nucleotides read TGTGCCAGCAGCCTCGACAGGGGGCGGGGCTATGGCTACACCTTC.

The chain employs TRBV7-2 and TRBJ2-7; D may be TRBD1 (7 bases). Germline CDR1 and CDR2: SGHTA and FQGNSA. The CDR3 is made up of 13 amino acids. V was shortened by 5 bases and J by 4 bases, with 12 bases between the two germline ends. The CDR3 bases are TGTGCCAGCAGCCTCAGGGGGGATTACGAGCAGTACTTC. This translates into CASSLRGDYEQYF.

The rearrangement joins TRBV28 to TRBJ2-7; D is ambiguous. The CDR3 spans 12 residues. The germline CDR1 and CDR2 sequences are MDHEN and SYDVKM. Trimming took 6 bases from V and 0 from J, leaving 6 bases between them. The CDR3 protein is CASSPDSYEQYF. DNA for the CDR3: TGTGCCAGCAGCCCTGACTCCTACGAGCAGTACTTC. Looking up the rest from reference TRBV28 and TRBJ2-7 gives the full variable domain: DVKVTQSSRYLVKRTGEKVFLECVQDMDHENMFWYRQDPGLGLRLIYFSYDVKMKEKGDIPEGYSVSREKKERFSLILESASTNQTSMYLCASSPDSYEQYFGPGTRLTVT.

The rearrangement links TRBV10-1 to TRBJ2-5, with 10 bases identical to TRBD2. With 6 bases clipped from V and 5 bases from J, the junction kept 9 bases outside the gene matches. Germline values: CDR1 WNHNN, CDR2 SYGVQD (reference sequence). The CDR3 has 15 residues. The CDR3 DNA is TGCGCCAGCAGGGGGGGAGCGGGAGGGTGTGAGACCCAGTACTTC. It yields the protein CASRGGAGGCETQYF.

This sequence joins TRBV27 and TRBJ2-7; 8 bases agree with TRBD1. V lost 3 bases and J lost 4; bases outside the gene matches: 8. This CDR3 is 15 amino acids long. Germline V lookup: CDR1 MNHEY, CDR2 SMNVEV (reference sequence). As DNA, the CDR3 is TGTGCCAGCAGTTTCGGACAGGGCCTGCAGTACGAGCAGTACTTC. It yields the protein CASSFGQGLQYEQYF.

The J gene is TRBJ1-2, the V gene TRBV19; TRBD1 is a possible D gene (6 bases). The V gene lost 5 bases and the J gene lost 9 bases, with 16 bases spanning the gap. Germline lookup yields CDR1 LNHDA and CDR2 SQIVND (reference sequence). The CDR3 has 13 residues. CDR3 sequence: CASSLSGTRSYTF. The CDR3 bases are TGTGCCAGTAGTTTATCCGGGACACGTAGCTACACCTTC. Supplemented by reference TRBV19 and TRBJ1-2, the full variable domain reads DGGITQSPKYLFRKEGQNVTLSCEQNLNHDAMYWYRQDPGQGLRLIYYSQIVNDFQKGDIAEGYSVSREKKESFPLTVTSAQKNPTAFYLCASSLSGTRSYTFGSGTRLTVV.

This clone was detected only once. The genes are TRBV28 and TRBJ1-5; D is perhaps TRBD1 (6 bases). The CDR3 is 14 residues long. Germline values: CDR1 MDHEN, CDR2 SYDVKM. Trimming took off 3 bases at V and 4 bases at J, with 10 bases between the two ends. The CDR3 loop reads CASSLGTRNQPQHF. In DNA, the CDR3 is TGTGCCAGCAGTTTGGGGACAAGAAATCAGCCCCAGCATTTT.

The CDR3 bases are TGTGCCAGCAGTTTACGGCTAGCGACTAGCACAGATACGCAGTATTTT. The encoded protein is CASSLRLATSTDTQYF. The chain has TRBV27 and TRBJ2-3, with TRBD2 as a possible D gene (6 bases). Per germline, CDR1 MNHEY and CDR2 SMNVEV (reference sequence). V was trimmed by 2 bases and J by 0 bases, leaving 12 bases between them. The CDR3 consists of 16 residues.

This sequence joins TRBV7-2 and TRBJ2-1; possibly TRBD2 for D (6 bases). The length of the CDR3 is 15 residues. Trimming stripped 3 bases from V and 5 bases from J, with 14 bases between. Germline values: CDR1 SGHTA, CDR2 FQGNSA. The CDR3 DNA reads TGTGCCAGCAGCTTTACTAGCTCTTTAGACAATGAGCAGTTCTTC. Amino acids: CASSFTSSLDNEQFF. The variable domain in full, completed from reference TRBV7-2 and TRBJ2-1, reads GAGVSQSPSNKVTEKGKDVELRCDPISGHTALYWYRQSLGQGLEFLIYFQGNSAPDKSGLPSDRFSAERTGGSVSTLTIQRTQQEDSAVYLCASSFTSSLDNEQFFGPGTRLTVL.

The chain has TRBV18 and TRBJ2-7; 7 bases fit TRBD1. V trimming: 1 base; J trimming: 3 bases; junction bases outside the gene matches: 3. The CDR3 loop spans 14 amino acids. Germline V gene data show CDR1 as KGHSH and CDR2 as LQKENI. CDR3 DNA sequence: TGTGCCAGCTCACCACGGGGGACAGTCTACGAGCAGTACTTC. It translates to CASSPRGTVYEQYF.

The V gene is TRBV7-2, the J gene TRBJ2-2, with TRBD2 as a possible D gene (6 bases). Germline assignment: CDR1 SGHTA and CDR2 FQGNSA. CDR3 length equals 17 residues. Trimming removed 2 bases from V and 6 bases from J, with 19 bases in between. CDR3 sequence reads: CASSLREVGKSAGELFF. The CDR3, as DNA: TGTGCCAGCAGCTTAAGGGAGGTGGGAAAATCGGCCGGGGAGCTGTTTTTT.

A remark on this clone: The same CDR3 is also encoded by other DNA sequences in this sample. The CDR3 coding sequence is TGCGCCAGCAGCCAGGATCTGGCGGGAGCCTACAATGAGCAGTTCTTC. Amino acids: CASSQDLAGAYNEQFF. The chain has TRBV4-1 and TRBJ2-1, with 7 bases lining up with TRBD2. Germline CDR1 MGHRA, CDR2 YSYEKL. The CDR3 loop spans 16 amino acids. J gave up 2 bases and V 3 bases, and 7 bases lay outside the gene matches.

This chain links TRBV11-3 with TRBJ2-1; D not certain. CDR1 and CDR2 from the germline V gene are SGHNT and YENEEA. The V and J ends lost 2 bases and 4 bases respectively, with 9 bases between them. CDR3 length: 14 amino acids. The CDR3 bases are TGTGCCAGCAGCTTACGAGCGCAGTACAATGAGCAGTTCTTC. It is translated as CASSLRAQYNEQFF.

This clone has just one count. V usage is TRBV7-2 and J usage is TRBJ1-1, with 7 bases lining up with TRBD1. V gave up 0 bases and J gave up 9 bases; unmatched junction bases: 4. CDR3 size: 13 residues. Germline V gives CDR1 SGHTA, CDR2 FQGNSA. The DNA for the CDR3 is TGTGCCAGCAGCTTAGCGAAAGGGGGCAAAGCTTTCTTT. This translates into CASSLAKGGKAFF. The full variable domain, in which reference TRBV7-2 and TRBJ1-1 provide the parts outside the CDR3, is GAGVSQSPSNKVTEKGKDVELRCDPISGHTALYWYRQSLGQGLEFLIYFQGNSAPDKSGLPSDRFSAERTGGSVSTLTIQRTQQEDSAVYLCASSLAKGGKAFFGQGTRLTVV.

The V call is TRBV18, the J call TRBJ1-1; 10 bases are shared with TRBD1. The CDR3 runs to 14 residues. Germline V lookup: CDR1 KGHSH, CDR2 LQKENI. V lost 4 bases and J lost 5; bases outside the gene matches: 4. The CDR3 sequence is CASSLDRGRTEAFF. Written as DNA, the CDR3 is TGTGCCAGCTCACTAGACAGGGGGCGGACTGAAGCTTTCTTT.

The J gene is TRBJ2-5, the V gene TRBV9, with 10 bases identical to TRBD1. Germline V gene sequence: CDR1 SGDLS, CDR2 YYNGEE. J lost 3 bases, V lost 6 bases, and 14 bases had no gene match. The CDR3 consists of 17 residues. The CDR3 loop reads CASIPKHGTGEEETQYF. CDR3 in DNA: TGTGCCAGCATCCCTAAGCACGGGACAGGGGAGGAAGAGACCCAGTACTTC.

This sequence joins TRBV7-2 and TRBJ1-2; 10 bases agree with TRBD1. Germline V gene data show CDR1 as SGHTA and CDR2 as FQGNSA. V lost 5 bases, J lost 3 bases, and 6 bases stayed unmatched. The CDR3 covers 15 residues. The DNA of the CDR3 is TGTGCCAGCAGCCGAAGGACAGGGGGTGACTATGGCTACACCTTC. Its translation is CASSRRTGGDYGYTF.

The CDR3: CASSDQKGPYEQYF. DNA of the CDR3: TGTGCCAGCAGTGATCAGAAGGGCCCCTACGAGCAGTACTTC. The rearrangement links TRBV2 to TRBJ2-7, with D uncertain. The length of the CDR3 is 14 residues. Trimming took off 3 bases at V and 2 bases at J, with 11 bases between the two ends. Germline V gives CDR1 SNHLY, CDR2 FYNNEI.

The V gene is TRBV19, the J gene TRBJ1-1; 12 bases fit TRBD1. This CDR3 spans 15 amino acids. Germline V gene data show CDR1 as LNHDA and CDR2 as SQIVND (reference sequence). The V and J ends lost 1 base and 8 bases, in that order; junction bases with no gene match: 5. CDR3 sequence reads: CASSIVEGQGAEAFF. CDR3 bases: TGTGCCAGTAGTATAGTGGAGGGACAGGGGGCCGAAGCTTTCTTT.

The chain employs TRBV5-3 and TRBJ1-4; D is unresolved. TRBV5-3 is given ORF status, its function remaining uncertain. The CDR3 is made up of 15 amino acids. The V end lost 3 bases, the J end lost 8 bases, and 17 bases lay between the germline ends. CDR3 bases: TGTGCCAGAAGCTATATCCGGGCTCCGGGGGAAAAACTGTTTTTT. This codes for CARSYIRAPGEKLFF.